These 9 T cell receptor beta chains were all obtained from the same sample, sequenced in a study of vaccination effects on CD4 cells after COVID-19. Their antigen targets remain unknown. Using viral peptide pools, the ViraFEST assay grew out antigen-specific CD4+ T cells prior to sequencing. The culture ran for 10 to 11 days, and then CD4+ T cells were isolated. The cohort was immunized with two doses of either the BNT162b2 or mRNA-1273 vaccine. Clones were read by immunoSEQ multiplex PCR, and TCRdb kept only the in-frame ones, dropping some. The top ten hold approximately 8.7% of the sample, which has 25,000 to 35,000 clones, 65% to 80% seen once. The sample consisted of CD4+ T cells from PBMCs cultured with HCoV-NL63 spike peptides, taken after COVID-19 vaccination. The receptors come from a human donor who received a COVID-19 vaccine.

The chain recombines TRBV7-2 with TRBJ1-1; D gene uncertain. With 4 bases removed from V and 3 bases from J, the gap between germline ends came to 12 bases. Germline values: CDR1 SGHTA, CDR2 FQGNSA. The CDR3 is 14 amino acids. The CDR3 DNA is TGTGCCAGCAGCTCCCCCGGAGGGTACACTGAAGCTTTCTTT. Protein product: CASSSPGGYTEAFF.

The chain has TRBV28 and TRBJ2-7, with TRBD2 matching over 10 bases. The CDR3 runs 15 residues. V trimming: 9 bases; J trimming: 2 bases; junction bases outside the gene matches: 10. Germline V CDR1 and CDR2: MDHEN, SYDVKM. CDR3 in DNA: TGTGCCAGTACAACCTGGACTAGCGGTACCTACGAGCAGTACTTC. It specifies CASTTWTSGTYEQYF.

The chain employs TRBV6-6 and TRBJ2-3; D call uncertain. The length of the CDR3 is 14 residues. Germline assignment: CDR1 MNHNY and CDR2 SVGAGI (reference sequence). V dropped 6 bases and J dropped 2 bases, with 12 bases sitting between them. The CDR3 spells CASSLQGSTDTQYF. The DNA for the CDR3 is TGTGCCAGCAGCCTACAAGGATCCACAGATACGCAGTATTTT.

The chain couples TRBV5-6 to TRBJ1-5, with D uncertain. The germline V gene encodes CDR1 SGHDT and CDR2 YYEEEE. V shed 2 bases and J shed 5 bases, with 11 bases lying between them. The length of the CDR3 is 14 residues. The CDR3: CASSFSGWDQPQHF. CDR3 coding DNA: TGTGCCAGCAGCTTCTCGGGGTGGGATCAGCCCCAGCATTTT.

The chain links TRBV3-1 (or the pseudogene TRBV3-2) to TRBJ2-6, with D possibly called TRBD1 or TRBD2 (6 bases each). This CDR3 is 15 amino acids long. From germline, CDR1 is LGHDT and CDR2 YNNKEL (reference sequence). Deletions cut 11 bases from V and 0 bases from J, with 14 bases between. CDR3 bases: TGTGCCGGATCCGGGGGCATCTCTGGGGCCAACGTCCTGACTTTC. Protein product: CAGSGGISGANVLTF.

This chain links TRBV5-1 with TRBJ1-1; 7 bases map to TRBD1. The CDR3 covers 15 residues. Germline assignment: CDR1 SGHRS and CDR2 YFSETQ. Trimming took 4 bases from V and 1 from J; bases not matched to a gene: 7. The CDR3 DNA follows: TGCGCCAGCAGCGAACCGGGACAGCCGAACACTGAAGCTTTCTTT. Residues: CASSEPGQPNTEAFF.

This clone was seen more than once but under ten times. The chain is built from TRBV5-1 and TRBJ1-2; D is possibly TRBD1 (6 bases). The germline V and J ends were trimmed by 1 base and 6 bases, with 16 bases remaining between them. The germline V gene encodes CDR1 SGHRS and CDR2 YFSETQ. This CDR3 contains 15 residues. The CDR3 sequence is CASSLTQQGSNGYTF. DNA of the CDR3: TGCGCCAGCAGCTTGACTCAACAGGGCAGTAATGGCTACACCTTC.

This clone appeared a few times. The J gene is TRBJ2-7, the V gene TRBV24-1; D is possibly TRBD1 (5 bases). The germline V gene has CDR1 KGHDR and CDR2 SFDVKD. Deletions cut 3 bases from V and 2 bases from J, with 10 bases between. The CDR3 runs to 14 residues. The CDR3, as DNA: TGTGCCACCAGTGATCAGGGTACCCCCTACGAGCAGTACTTC. This encodes CATSDQGTPYEQYF.

V and J are TRBV9 and TRBJ2-5; possibly TRBD1 for D (6 bases). The CDR3 length is 16 residues. Germline V gives CDR1 SGDLS, CDR2 YYNGEE. Trimming stripped 0 bases from V and 4 bases from J, with 16 bases between. CDR3 loop: CASSVGAGVGGETQYF. Here the CDR3 DNA reads TGTGCCAGCAGCGTAGGGGCAGGGGTTGGGGGAGAGACCCAGTACTTC.